These 11 T cell receptor beta chains came from one sample sequenced in a study of cytomegalovirus exposure and HLA in healthy donors. Use of 60 Vbeta and 13 Jbeta primers characterized the PCR. Profiled with immunoSEQ multiplex PCR; TCRdb holds only in-frame clones, not every one. The sample contains about 86,000 clones, roughly 78% of which appear only once. The sequenced material came from PBMCs. The receptors stem from a male donor in good health and CMV-seropositive.

The chain employs TRBV6-1 and TRBJ2-1; TRBD2 matches at 11 bases. Per the germline V gene, CDR1 is MNHNS and CDR2 is SASEGT. Trimming at V came to 8 bases and at J to 6 bases, leaving 6 bases not matched to a gene. This CDR3 has 14 amino acids. Written as DNA, the CDR3 is TGTGCCAGCGTCGTAGCGGGAGGGCGCAATGAGCAGTTCTTC. Translating it yields CASVVAGGRNEQFF.

The chain carries TRBV9 and TRBJ1-1, with 7 nucleotides matching TRBD1. CDR1 is SGDLS and CDR2 is YYNGEE in the germline V gene. The CDR3 covers 13 residues. V was pared by 3 bases and J by 4 bases, with 3 bases of the junction left unmatched. CDR3 amino acids: CASSGGTATEAFF. As DNA, the CDR3 is TGTGCCAGCAGCGGGGGGACAGCCACTGAAGCTTTCTTT.

This chain joins TRBV27 and TRBJ2-5; D remains unclear. V lost 5 bases and J 1 base, leaving 5 bases between the germline ends. Germline V CDR1 and CDR2: MNHEY, SMNVEV (reference sequence). CDR3 length: 12 residues. CDR3 residues: CASSIIQETQYF. The CDR3 DNA sequence: TGTGCCAGCAGTATAATCCAAGAGACCCAGTACTTC.

The rearrangement uses TRBV5-4 and TRBJ2-1; TRBD2 matches at 8 bases. The CDR3 runs to 17 residues. Germline assignment: CDR1 SGHNT and CDR2 YYREEE (reference sequence). The V gene end was trimmed by 4 bases and the J gene end by 6 bases; junction bases not matched to a gene: 15. For the CDR3, the DNA is TGTGCCAGCAGCCCCCAGTTTCGAGCGGGAGCTATCAATGAGCAGTTCTTC. It codes for CASSPQFRAGAINEQFF. Complete variable domain (other parts from reference TRBV5-4 and TRBJ2-1): ETGVTQSPTHLIKTRGQQVTLRCSSQSGHNTVSWYQQALGQGPQFIFQYYREEENGRGNFPPRFSGLQFPNYSSELNVNALELDDSALYLCASSPQFRAGAINEQFFGPGTRLTVL.

The V gene is TRBV29-1, the J gene TRBJ1-1; unclear D gene. Trimming took 3 bases from V and 1 from J, leaving 9 bases between them. The CDR3 is 13 residues long. CDR1 and CDR2 (germline): SQVTM, ANQGSEA. CDR3 coding DNA: TGCAGCGTTGAGCCGGGAGGGAACACTGAAGCTTTCTTT. Encoded protein: CSVEPGGNTEAFF.

This chain joins TRBV6-5 and TRBJ1-1; possible D gene TRBD1, 6 bases. Germline assignment: CDR1 MNHEY and CDR2 SVGAGI. V was pared by 11 bases and J by 1 base, with 11 bases between. The CDR3 runs to 12 residues. The CDR3 here is CASTGQNTEAFF. The CDR3 DNA follows: TGTGCCTCCACAGGGCAGAACACTGAAGCTTTCTTT.

This clone was seen more than once but under ten times. The chain is built from TRBV4-2 and TRBJ2-1; no clear D. V gave up 4 bases and J gave up 2 bases, with 12 bases separating them. This CDR3 has 15 residues. Germline values: CDR1 LGHNA, CDR2 YNFKEQ. CDR3 sequence: CASSLQTGTYNEQFF. In nucleotides, the CDR3 is TGTGCCAGCAGCCTCCAGACTGGCACCTACAATGAGCAGTTCTTC.

V gene TRBV9 combines with J gene TRBJ2-2; 10 nucleotides match TRBD2. The CDR3 covers 15 residues. Per germline, CDR1 SGDLS and CDR2 YYNGEE. Trimming at V came to 0 bases and at J to 11 bases, leaving 7 bases not matched to a gene. CDR3 loop: CASSVGTSGTRELFF. In DNA, the CDR3 is TGTGCCAGCAGCGTAGGAACTAGCGGGACCCGTGAGCTGTTTTTT.

This rearrangement joins TRBV5-1 to TRBJ2-1; 7 nucleotides line up with TRBD2. Germline CDR1 reads SGHRS; CDR2 reads YFSETQ. Trimming at V came to 5 bases and at J to 0 bases, leaving 8 bases not matched to a gene. The CDR3 spans 16 residues. The CDR3: CASRRVAGPSYNEQFF. The CDR3 DNA is TGCGCCAGCAGACGCGTAGCGGGCCCCTCCTACAATGAGCAGTTCTTC.

J is TRBJ1-4 and V is TRBV2, with 9 bases lining up with TRBD1. V lost 6 bases and J lost 11; bases outside the gene matches: 13. CDR3 length: 15 residues. The germline CDR1 and CDR2 sequences are SNHLY and FYNNEI. The CDR3 coding sequence is TGTGCCAGCAGCCTTCTCCCGGGACAGGGTGGTAAACTGTTTTTT. Translated: CASSLLPGQGGKLFF.

The J gene is TRBJ1-2, the V gene TRBV2; TRBD1 is a possible D gene (5 bases). Germline V CDR1 and CDR2: SNHLY, FYNNEI. The CDR3 is 14 residues long. Trimming shortened V by 0 bases and J by 8 bases, and 13 bases separated the two germline ends. CDR3 sequence: CASSEASRARGYTF. CDR3 DNA sequence: TGTGCCAGCAGTGAAGCGTCCAGGGCGCGAGGCTACACCTTC.